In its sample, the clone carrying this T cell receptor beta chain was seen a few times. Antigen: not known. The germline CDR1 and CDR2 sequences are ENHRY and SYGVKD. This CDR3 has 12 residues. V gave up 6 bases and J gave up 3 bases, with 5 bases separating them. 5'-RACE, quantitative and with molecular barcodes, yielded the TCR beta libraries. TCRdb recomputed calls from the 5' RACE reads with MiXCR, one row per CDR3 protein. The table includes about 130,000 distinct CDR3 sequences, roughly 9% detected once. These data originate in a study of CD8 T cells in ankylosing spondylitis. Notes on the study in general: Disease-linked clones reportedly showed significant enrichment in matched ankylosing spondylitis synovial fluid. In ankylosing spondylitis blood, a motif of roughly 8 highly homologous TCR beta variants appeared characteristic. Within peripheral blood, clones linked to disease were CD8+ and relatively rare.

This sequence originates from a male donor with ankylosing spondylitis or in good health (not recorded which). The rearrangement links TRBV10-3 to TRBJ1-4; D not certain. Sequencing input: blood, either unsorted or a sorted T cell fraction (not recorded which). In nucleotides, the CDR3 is TGTGCCATCAGAGCGGCTAATGAAAAACTGTTTTTT. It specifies CAIRAANEKLFF.